This T cell receptor beta chain emerged from a study of cytomegalovirus exposure and HLA in healthy donors. Study-wide background: Across around 400 genotyped donors, 81% landed in the Caucasian-associated ancestry cluster. General observations from the study: A few V segments could not be told apart, such as TRBV6-2 and TRBV6-3, and were left out. It was reportedly the case that the classifier diagnosed cytomegalovirus status with high specificity and sensitivity. An apparent linkage of common viral pathogens to several of the most significant clusters emerged in a later analysis.

Primers: 60 Vbeta forward and 13 Jbeta reverse. Assay: immunoSEQ multiplex PCR; the TCRdb copy retains only in-frame clones and omits some. The table has 150,000 to 200,000 clones, roughly four fifths seen once. V shed 7 bases, J shed 3 bases, and the junction held 10 bases outside the gene matches. The CDR3 is 15 amino acids. Looked up from germline, CDR1 is MNHEY and CDR2 is SMNVEV (reference sequence). On this clone itself: Its specificity is not known.

The origin of this receptor is a man between 18 and 35 years old in good health and CMV-seronegative. The sample was PBMCs. This chain connects TRBV27 to TRBJ1-1, with 8 bases matching TRBD1. The DNA of the CDR3 is TGTGCCAGCACCAACGGACAGGGCCCGCACACTGAAGCTTTCTTT. Encoded protein: CASTNGQGPHTEAFF.